The next 19 T cell receptor beta chains were all read from a single sample in a study of T cell responses to AZD1222 COVID-19 vaccine. Method: immunoSEQ multiplex PCR; TCRdb's copy keeps in-frame clones and lacks some. The table shows 95,000 to 110,000 clones, with about 90% occurring only once. The sequences come from peripheral blood, collected 28 days after the second AZD1222 dose. All receptors derive from an adult who received the AZD1222 COVID-19 vaccine.

The rearrangement joins TRBV7-9 to TRBJ2-7; 11 bases line up with TRBD1. CDR3 length: 15 residues. Per the germline V gene, CDR1 is SEHNR and CDR2 is FQNEAQ (reference sequence). Germline trimming cut 4 bases from V and 0 bases from J; bases unmatched to any gene: 2. Written as DNA, the CDR3 is TGTGCCAGCAGCTGGGGGACAGGGGGCTCCTACGAGCAGTACTTC. Protein: CASSWGTGGSYEQYF.

The chain links TRBV5-4 to TRBJ2-1, with 7 positions matching TRBD2. The CDR3 totals 15 residues. The V segment lost 0 bases and the J segment 7 bases; nucleotides outside the gene matches: 7. CDR1 and CDR2 (germline): SGHNT, YYREEE (reference sequence). The CDR3 here is CASSLEGGSRNEQFF. The CDR3 DNA follows: TGTGCCAGCAGCTTGGAGGGCGGGAGTAGGAATGAGCAGTTCTTC.

J is TRBJ1-1 and V is TRBV5-4; 11 nucleotides match TRBD1. The germline gives CDR1 SGHNT, CDR2 YYREEE (reference sequence). There are 16 residues in the CDR3. V lost 4 bases, J lost 4 bases, and 9 bases stayed unmatched. The CDR3 loop reads CASSLRTGGRGTEAFF. In DNA form, the CDR3 reads TGTGCCAGCAGCCTTCGGACAGGGGGCCGTGGCACTGAAGCTTTCTTT. The variable domain in full, with the rest retrieved from reference TRBV5-4 and TRBJ1-1, is ETGVTQSPTHLIKTRGQQVTLRCSSQSGHNTVSWYQQALGQGPQFIFQYYREEENGRGNFPPRFSGLQFPNYSSELNVNALELDDSALYLCASSLRTGGRGTEAFFGQGTRLTVV.

J is TRBJ1-1 and V is TRBV6-5; D is possibly TRBD1 (5 bases). V lost 2 bases to trimming and J lost 8 bases, with 9 bases between them. CDR1 is MNHEY, CDR2 SVGAGI, per germline. The CDR3 spans 12 residues. CDR3 nucleotides: TGTGCCAGCAGTTACAGGGGCGGGGAAGCTTTCTTT. Protein sequence: CASSYRGGEAFF.

By sample share, this clone is medium-sized. The chain combines TRBV28 with TRBJ2-3, with a possible D match to TRBD2 (5 bases). Per the germline V gene, CDR1 is MDHEN and CDR2 is SYDVKM. Trimming stripped 3 bases from V and 3 bases from J, with 10 bases between. The CDR3 is 14 residues long. CDR3 residues: CASSFLAGTDTQYF. The CDR3 region has the DNA TGTGCCAGCAGTTTCCTAGCTGGTACAGATACGCAGTATTTT. Variable domain in full (rest from reference TRBV28 and TRBJ2-3): DVKVTQSSRYLVKRTGEKVFLECVQDMDHENMFWYRQDPGLGLRLIYFSYDVKMKEKGDIPEGYSVSREKKERFSLILESASTNQTSMYLCASSFLAGTDTQYFGPGTRLTVL.

The rearrangement uses TRBV6-1 and TRBJ2-6; D is possibly TRBD1 (5 bases). This CDR3 contains 16 residues. The germline V gene has CDR1 MNHNS and CDR2 SASEGT. Trimming stripped 4 bases from V and 4 bases from J, with 14 bases between. CDR3 in amino acids: CASSVSWGSGANVLTF. CDR3 in DNA: TGTGCCAGCAGTGTATCTTGGGGCTCCGGGGCCAACGTCCTGACTTTC.

This chain links TRBV19 with TRBJ2-2, with TRBD2 matching over 8 bases. The CDR3 loop spans 16 amino acids. V shed 3 bases and J 4 bases; nucleotides not matched to a gene: 7. Germline values: CDR1 LNHDA, CDR2 SQIVND (reference sequence). CDR3 region: CASSIQAGVPTGELFF. The DNA of the CDR3 is TGTGCCAGTAGTATCCAAGCGGGAGTGCCCACCGGGGAGCTGTTTTTT.

The V call is TRBV15, the J call TRBJ1-3; D is ambiguous. V dropped 1 base and J dropped 0 bases, with 10 bases sitting between them. The CDR3 extends over 16 amino acids. The germline V gene encodes CDR1 LNHNV and CDR2 YYDKDF (reference sequence). CDR3: CATSRVERDSGNTIYF. DNA of the CDR3: TGTGCCACCAGCAGAGTCGAGAGGGACTCTGGAAACACCATATATTTT. Using reference TRBV15 and TRBJ1-3 for the parts outside the CDR3, the full variable domain is DAMVIQNPRYQVTQFGKPVTLSCSQTLNHNVMYWYQQKSSQAPKLLFHYYDKDFNNEADTPDNFQSRRPNTSFCFLDIRSPGLGDTAMYLCATSRVERDSGNTIYFGEGSWLTVV.

The CDR3 region has the DNA TGTGCCAGTAGCCGGGACGGACTTACCCAAGAGACCCAGTACTTC. As protein: CASSRDGLTQETQYF. The gene calls are TRBV19 and TRBJ2-5; perhaps D is TRBD1 or TRBD2 (5 bases each). Trimming took 6 bases from V and 1 from J, leaving 15 bases between them. Germline loops: CDR1 LNHDA, CDR2 SQIVND (reference sequence). The CDR3 is 15 amino acids.

The chain is built from TRBV6-5 and TRBJ1-2; D not resolved. V was trimmed by 0 bases and J by 7 bases, leaving 15 bases between them. Germline V gives CDR1 MNHEY, CDR2 SVGAGI. CDR3 length: 15 residues. The CDR3 DNA sequence: TGTGCCAGCAGTTACTCTGGGGAGCCCATCAGTGGCTACACCTTC. Protein product: CASSYSGEPISGYTF.

The chain has TRBV5-1 and TRBJ2-2, with D perhaps TRBD2 (6 bases). Per the germline V gene, CDR1 is SGHRS and CDR2 is YFSETQ. Deletions cut 4 bases from V and 4 bases from J, with 11 bases between. The length of the CDR3 is 14 residues. In nucleotides, the CDR3 is TGCGCCAGCAGCCCGGGACTGGGCACCGGGGAGCTGTTTTTT. As protein: CASSPGLGTGELFF.

The chain employs TRBV30 and TRBJ2-7; D possibly corresponds to TRBD1 (6 bases). This CDR3 is 12 amino acids long. Germline V lookup: CDR1 GTSNPN, CDR2 SVGIG (reference sequence). V shed 5 bases and J shed 1 base, with 9 bases lying between them. Here the CDR3 reads CAWGQQSYEQYF. In nucleotides, the CDR3 is TGTGCCTGGGGACAGCAATCCTACGAGCAGTACTTC.

This clone was seen only a few times. The J gene is TRBJ1-1, the V gene TRBV30, with D possibly matching TRBD1 (5 bases). The ends were cut back, 0 bases at V and 3 bases at J, with 8 bases in the middle. The length of the CDR3 is 13 residues. Germline V gene lookup returns CDR1 GTSNPN and CDR2 SVGIG (reference sequence). The CDR3 protein is CAWSVEGHTEAFF. The DNA of the CDR3 is TGTGCCTGGAGTGTTGAGGGGCACACTGAAGCTTTCTTT.

The rearrangement uses TRBV7-2 and TRBJ2-2; D is undetermined. This CDR3 contains 14 residues. CDR1 and CDR2 from the germline V gene are SGHTA and FQGNSA. V was clipped by 4 bases and J by 2 bases, with 8 bases between them. CDR3 DNA: TGTGCCAGCAGCTACACCCATAACACCGGGGAGCTGTTTTTT. Its protein is CASSYTHNTGELFF.

This clone has only a few counts. The chain carries TRBV19 and TRBJ1-2; weak D call: TRBD1 (5 bases). Germline values: CDR1 LNHDA, CDR2 SQIVND (reference sequence). This CDR3 region has 14 residues. V was shortened by 3 bases and J by 4 bases, with 12 bases between the two germline ends. In DNA, the CDR3 is TGTGCCAGTAGTATTACTGGGGCCGGCTATGGCTACACCTTC. This gives the protein CASSITGAGYGYTF.

The chain has TRBV7-2 and TRBJ1-2, with a tentative D call TRBD1 (6 bases). The length of the CDR3 is 17 residues. V was clipped by 6 bases and J by 3 bases, with 23 bases between them. The germline V gene encodes CDR1 SGHTA and CDR2 FQGNSA. The DNA of the CDR3 is TGTGCCAGCAGTCTCTCGGCGACTTGGGGGCGCGACTATGGCTACACCTTC. Its protein is CASSLSATWGRDYGYTF.

This chain uses TRBV4-1 with TRBJ1-2, with 8 bases fitting TRBD1. After removal of 2 bases from V and 4 bases from J, the junction contained 3 bases not matched to a gene. The CDR3 has 14 amino acids. CDR1 is MGHRA, CDR2 YSYEKL, per germline. In DNA form, the CDR3 reads TGCGCCAGCAGCCAACCAGGGGGCGGCTATGGCTACACCTTC. Translating it yields CASSQPGGGYGYTF.

The chain links TRBV7-2 to TRBJ2-7; 11 nucleotides align to TRBD2. The V gene end was trimmed by 5 bases and the J gene end by 2 bases; junction bases not matched to a gene: 5. Germline CDR1 reads SGHTA; CDR2 reads FQGNSA. The CDR3 runs to 15 residues. The CDR3 sequence: CASSLGLAVTYEQYF. The CDR3 DNA reads TGTGCCAGCAGCCTGGGACTAGCGGTAACCTACGAGCAGTACTTC.

The chain combines TRBV11-2 with TRBJ1-6; unclear D gene. This CDR3 is built from 13 residues. The V gene lost 2 bases and the J gene lost 6 bases, with 5 bases spanning the gap. Looked up from germline, CDR1 is SGHAT and CDR2 is FQNNGV. The CDR3 DNA sequence: TGTGCCAGCAGCTTACTGAGTAATTCACCCCTCCACTTT. Translation: CASSLLSNSPLHF.